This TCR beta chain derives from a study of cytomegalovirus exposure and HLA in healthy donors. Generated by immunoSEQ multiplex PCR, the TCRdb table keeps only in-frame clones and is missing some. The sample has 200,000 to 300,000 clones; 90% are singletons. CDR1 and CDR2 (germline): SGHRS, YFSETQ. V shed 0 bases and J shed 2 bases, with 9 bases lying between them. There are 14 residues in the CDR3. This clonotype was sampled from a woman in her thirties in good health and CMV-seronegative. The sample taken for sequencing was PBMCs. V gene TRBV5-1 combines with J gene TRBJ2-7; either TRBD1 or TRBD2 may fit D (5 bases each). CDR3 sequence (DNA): TGCGCCAGCAGCTTGGGGGACGGGACCTACGAGCAGTACTTC. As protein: CASSLGDGTYEQYF.